There are a few counts of the clone carrying this T cell receptor beta chain. Its target is not known. Together with a sample-barcoded 5' primer, a J-beta primer mix was included in a second PCR lasting about 6 to 11 cycles. Unique molecular identifiers of 12 random nucleotides labeled each cDNA. TCRdb independently ran MiXCR on the 5' RACE reads; one entry per CDR3 protein. The sample carries 1.5 million to 2 million distinct CDR3 sequences, about 31% recorded once. With 7 bases removed from V and 5 bases from J, the gap between germline ends came to 20 bases. This CDR3 is 15 amino acids long. Germline V gene sequence: CDR1 MNHNS, CDR2 SASEGT. The sample originates from a study of blood T cells in healthy people across ages. Study-wide results and caveats: The unsorted PBMCs prevented any conclusive comparison of naive versus antigen-experienced cells. Long-lived and aged donors differed, with more naive CD4+ cells and higher diversity in the long-lived.

This TCR was recovered from a woman younger than 45 in good health. Sequences were obtained from blood. The chain couples TRBV6-1 to TRBJ2-5; D is unresolved. The DNA for the CDR3 is TGTGCCAGCAATCTAGAAGTGTATTCTGGGGAGACCCAGTACTTC. It codes for CASNLEVYSGETQYF.